The 26 T cell receptor beta chains below all came from one sample that was sequenced in a study of shared clonotypes between healthy human individuals. CD8 cells regarded as naive lacked CD45RO, were positively chosen for CCR7, and omitted terminally differentiated effector memory CD45RA+ cells. Libraries were prepared by immunoSEQ multiplex PCR; TCRdb keeps only in-frame clonotypes and omits some of them. The table shows around 600,000 clones, with around 95% occurring only once. What was sequenced was naive CD8+ T cells sorted from blood. Receptor source: a young woman in good health.

Only one count was recorded for this clone. The CDR3 nucleotides are TGCGCCAGCAGCTATTATCAGGGCAACACTGAAGCTTTCTTT. Amino acids: CASSYYQGNTEAFF. V and J are TRBV5-1 and TRBJ1-1; a possible D gene is TRBD1 (5 bases). CDR3 length equals 14 residues. Germline CDR1 reads SGHRS; CDR2 reads YFSETQ. V lost 3 bases and J lost 2, with 11 bases in between.

The chain has TRBV15 and TRBJ2-2; tentative D call: TRBD2 (6 bases). The CDR3 is 16 amino acids. Trimming removed 0 bases from V and 3 bases from J, with 11 bases in between. Germline CDR1 LNHNV, CDR2 YYDKDF (reference sequence). The chain's CDR3 is CATSRDSGVYTGELFF. The CDR3 region has the DNA TGTGCCACCAGCAGAGATTCGGGGGTTTACACCGGGGAGCTGTTTTTT.

The chain employs TRBV7-9 and TRBJ2-2, with 7 bases that match TRBD2. Germline-derived CDR1 and CDR2 are SEHNR and FQNEAQ (reference sequence). J was trimmed by 6 bases and V by 5 bases; bases with no gene match: 15. The CDR3 consists of 17 residues. CDR3 bases: TGTGCCAGCAGCCCTCCCTTTGGGAGGGAATACGCCGGGGAGCTGTTTTTT. Translating it yields CASSPPFGREYAGELFF.

CDR3 coding DNA: TGTGCCAGCAGTTCATCAGTGCCCCCCAGAAATTACGAGCAGTACTTC. It yields the protein CASSSSVPPRNYEQYF. This chain links TRBV28 with TRBJ2-7; D is uncertain. This CDR3 is built from 16 residues. Germline lookup yields CDR1 MDHEN and CDR2 SYDVKM. V was shortened by 4 bases and J by 4 bases, with 20 bases between the two germline ends.

V is TRBV29-1 and J is TRBJ2-7; 7 nucleotides line up with TRBD1. J was trimmed by 3 bases and V by 6 bases; bases with no gene match: 2. The V gene's germline CDR1 is SQVTM and CDR2 ANQGSEA. This CDR3 region has 11 residues. This CDR3 reads CSVQGSYEQYF. In DNA form, the CDR3 reads TGCAGCGTACAGGGGAGCTACGAGCAGTACTTC.

Note on this clone: Different DNA sequences within this sample yield the same CDR3. CDR3 in DNA: TGTGCCAGCAGCTTGCCAGGGGGCACTGAAGCTTTCTTT. This encodes CASSLPGGTEAFF. The chain links TRBV28 to TRBJ1-1; the match to TRBD1 covers 7 bases. J was trimmed by 4 bases and V by 6 bases; bases with no gene match: 5. CDR3 length: 13 residues. Germline V lookup: CDR1 MDHEN, CDR2 SYDVKM.

This clone was recorded once. This chain connects TRBV7-6 to TRBJ2-1; maybe TRBD2 (6 bases). CDR1 is SGHVS and CDR2 is FNYEAQ in the germline V gene. Trimming left V 5 bases short and J 4 bases short, with 21 bases between. There are 17 residues in the CDR3. The CDR3 sequence is CASSPHMSASDYNEQFF. CDR3 in DNA: TGTGCCAGCAGCCCACATATGTCGGCTAGCGATTACAATGAGCAGTTCTTC.

The V and J genes are TRBV30 and TRBJ1-1; D is perhaps TRBD1 (5 bases). Germline CDR1 and CDR2: GTSNPN and SVGIG (reference sequence). V lost 4 bases, J lost 0 bases, and 21 bases lay in between. The CDR3 has 17 residues. This CDR3 reads CAWTGPDGLFMNTEAFF. In DNA form, the CDR3 reads TGTGCCTGGACGGGGCCCGACGGACTTTTCATGAACACTGAAGCTTTCTTT. The variable domain in full, with the rest retrieved from reference TRBV30 and TRBJ1-1, is SQTIHQWPATLVQPVGSPLSLECTVEGTSNPNLYWYRQAAGRGLQLLFYSVGIGQISSEVPQNLSASRPQDRQFILSSKKLLLSDSGFYLCAWTGPDGLFMNTEAFFGQGTRLTVV.

V and J are TRBV27 and TRBJ2-7, with TRBD2 matching over 8 bases. The J segment lost 3 bases and the V segment lost 8 bases, leaving 6 bases of the junction unmatched. CDR1 and CDR2 from the germline V gene are MNHEY and SMNVEV (reference sequence). This CDR3 spans 13 amino acids. CDR3 DNA: TGTGCCAGCTACCTCGGGGGGGTCTACGAGCAGTACTTC. It encodes CASYLGGVYEQYF.

The V and J genes are TRBV7-8 and TRBJ2-7, with 9 bases identical to TRBD2. The germline gives CDR1 SGHVS, CDR2 FQNEAQ. Trimming took 8 bases from V and 2 from J; bases not matched to a gene: 10. This CDR3 has 15 residues. Here the CDR3 DNA reads TGTGCCAGCCTACTAGGACTAGCGATAACCTACGAGCAGTACTTC. Encoded protein: CASLLGLAITYEQYF.

As DNA, the CDR3 is TGTGCCTGGAGGGGGACAGGGGGCACCGGGGAGCTGTTTTTT. It yields the protein CAWRGTGGTGELFF. This sequence joins TRBV30 and TRBJ2-2; TRBD1 matches 11 bases. This CDR3 is built from 14 residues. Germline V gene lookup returns CDR1 GTSNPN and CDR2 SVGIG (reference sequence). V lost 3 bases to trimming and J lost 4 bases; unmatched junction nucleotides: 1.

The chain is built from TRBV7-8 and TRBJ1-1; D gene ambiguous. Trimming left V 1 base short and J 1 base short, with 10 bases between. This CDR3 region has 15 residues. Germline CDR1 SGHVS, CDR2 FQNEAQ. CDR3 DNA sequence: TGTGCCAGCAGCTTAGAAATGTGGGGGAACACTGAAGCTTTCTTT. This codes for CASSLEMWGNTEAFF.

The chain employs TRBV27 and TRBJ1-1; no clear D gene. Trimming left V 0 bases short and J 1 base short, with 12 bases between. Germline loops: CDR1 MNHEY, CDR2 SMNVEV (reference sequence). The CDR3 has 16 residues. CDR3 region: CASSLSITGTNTEAFF. In nucleotides, the CDR3 is TGTGCCAGCAGTTTATCGATAACTGGTACGAACACTGAAGCTTTCTTT.

V is TRBV14 and J is TRBJ1-2, with TRBD1 matching 9 bases. Germline V gives CDR1 SGHDN, CDR2 FVKESK. The CDR3 loop spans 18 amino acids. Losses at the gene ends were 4 bases for V and 3 bases for J; bases not matched to a gene: 15. CDR3 coding DNA: TGTGCCAGCAGCCTCGGGACAGGGACACCTAGCTATTACTATGGCTACACCTTC. Its translation is CASSLGTGTPSYYYGYTF.

The chain has TRBV9 and TRBJ1-1, with 8 bases lining up with TRBD1. Per the germline V gene, CDR1 is SGDLS and CDR2 is YYNGEE. The length of the CDR3 is 13 residues. V was pared by 3 bases and J by 7 bases, with 5 bases of the junction left unmatched. CDR3 sequence reads: CASSGGQDLEAFF. CDR3 DNA: TGTGCCAGCAGCGGGGGACAGGACCTTGAAGCTTTCTTT.

The gene calls are TRBV7-9 and TRBJ2-5, with 9 bases fitting TRBD1. The DNA matches TRBJ2-7 better at its end, which makes the J call doubtful. The CDR3 is 14 amino acids. Germline loops: CDR1 SEHNR, CDR2 FQNEAQ (reference sequence). CDR3 in DNA: TGTGCCAGCAGCCCCCGGGACAGGGTCGGCGAGCAGTACTTC. It codes for CASSPRDRVGEQYF.

V gene TRBV9 combines with J gene TRBJ1-2; D remains unclear. The CDR3 extends over 16 amino acids. CDR1 and CDR2 from the germline V gene are SGDLS and YYNGEE. V gave up 4 bases and J gave up 4 bases, with 20 bases separating them. The CDR3 DNA reads as TGTGCCAGCAGCACGCCTTTGACCTCTAACCCCTATGGCTACACCTTC. It specifies CASSTPLTSNPYGYTF. The full variable domain, its missing parts supplied by reference TRBV9 and TRBJ1-2, is DSGVTQTPKHLITATGQRVTLRCSPRSGDLSVYWYQQSLDQGLQFLIQYYNGEERAKGNILERFSAQQFPDLHSELNLSSLELGDSALYFCASSTPLTSNPYGYTFGSGTRLTVV.

The chain carries TRBV19 and TRBJ2-1; 14 positions match TRBD2. Germline V gene sequence: CDR1 LNHDA, CDR2 SQIVND (reference sequence). Trimming removed 5 bases from V and 9 bases from J; junction bases left unmatched: 6. This CDR3 contains 15 residues. CDR3 in amino acids: CASSPGLAGVTEQFF. CDR3 DNA: TGTGCCAGTAGTCCGGGACTAGCGGGAGTGACTGAGCAGTTCTTC.

The V call is TRBV29-1, the J call TRBJ1-4; no firm D call. The germline CDR1 and CDR2 sequences are SQVTM and ANQGSEA. The CDR3 runs 11 residues. Trimming pared 4 bases from V and 7 bases from J, leaving 7 bases between. Written as DNA, the CDR3 is TGCAGCGTTGCTAAGGGTGAAAAACTGTTTTTT. It yields the protein CSVAKGEKLFF.

The rearrangement links TRBV27 to TRBJ2-7; the D is unclear. Trimming removed 6 bases from V and 2 bases from J, with 8 bases in between. The CDR3 totals 12 residues. The germline V gene encodes CDR1 MNHEY and CDR2 SMNVEV (reference sequence). Here the CDR3 DNA reads TGTGCCAGCAGAAAGGGCCCCTACGAGCAGTACTTC. It translates to CASRKGPYEQYF.

The V and J genes are TRBV29-1 and TRBJ2-6, with 7 positions matching TRBD1. The CDR3 covers 16 residues. Losses at the gene ends were 4 bases for V and 0 bases for J; bases not matched to a gene: 6. Germline values: CDR1 SQVTM, CDR2 ANQGSEA. The CDR3 sequence: CSVGQGSGSGANVLTF. Written as DNA, the CDR3 is TGCAGCGTTGGACAGGGATCCGGCTCTGGGGCCAACGTCCTGACTTTC.

V usage is TRBV28 and J usage is TRBJ1-3, with TRBD1 as a possible D gene (6 bases). Germline lookup yields CDR1 MDHEN and CDR2 SYDVKM. Deletions cut 5 bases from V and 0 bases from J, with 14 bases between. CDR3 length: 16 amino acids. The CDR3 spells CASSLRFRGSGNTIYF. CDR3 DNA sequence: TGTGCCAGCAGTCTACGTTTCAGGGGCTCTGGAAACACCATATATTTT.

The chain carries TRBV7-8 and TRBJ2-3, with TRBD2 matching over 7 bases. The germline V gene has CDR1 SGHVS and CDR2 FQNEAQ. The CDR3 totals 18 residues. Trimming at V came to 3 bases and at J to 0 bases, leaving 12 bases not matched to a gene. This CDR3 reads CASSFRSSGEGSTDTQYF. The CDR3 DNA reads TGTGCCAGCAGCTTTCGATCGAGCGGGGAGGGTAGCACAGATACGCAGTATTTT.

The chain uses TRBV10-3 and TRBJ1-4; D might be TRBD1 (5 bases). From germline, CDR1 is ENHRY and CDR2 SYGVKD. The length of the CDR3 is 16 residues. V gave up 10 bases and J gave up 3 bases, with 21 bases separating them. The CDR3 nucleotides are TGTGCCACCCGGTCGGGACCGCCCGGGGCTAATGAAAAACTGTTTTTT. Its protein product is CATRSGPPGANEKLFF.

The chain carries TRBV5-1 and TRBJ2-3; D call uncertain. Germline V gives CDR1 SGHRS, CDR2 YFSETQ. The CDR3 contains 13 residues. Trimming cost V 4 bases and J 0 bases, with 6 bases left between them. The CDR3 sequence: CASSPSSTDTQYF. In DNA, the CDR3 is TGCGCCAGCAGCCCTTCTAGCACAGATACGCAGTATTTT.

The rearrangement uses TRBV28 and TRBJ1-4; D remains unclear. From germline, CDR1 is MDHEN and CDR2 SYDVKM. CDR3 length equals 14 residues. V gave up 10 bases and J gave up 2 bases, with 14 bases separating them. This CDR3 is CATQWVTTNEKLFF. CDR3 bases: TGTGCCACCCAATGGGTAACTACTAATGAAAAACTGTTTTTT.